This TCR beta chain stems from a study of shared T cell receptors in the human thymus. The protocol was immunoSEQ multiplex PCR, while the TCRdb copy is restricted to in-frame clones and leaves out a portion. The top ten clones hold more than 0.01% of a sample with 450,000 to 650,000 clones, 70% to 80% of them seen once. CDR1 and CDR2 (germline): ENHRY, SYGVKD. V lost 10 bases to trimming and J lost 3 bases; unmatched junction nucleotides: 5. The CDR3 is made up of 13 amino acids. Another study also made use of these data, one on human thymus T cells. That paper states: Donors consisted of healthy Finnish infants (having corrective surgery for congenital heart defects). Thymus specimens were resections from corrective heart surgery. Both thymic and peripheral blood repertoires showed apparently biased V and J usage.

The gene calls are TRBV10-3 and TRBJ2-3; 9 bases fit TRBD2. The sequenced sample was thymocytes. This receptor was taken from a boy younger than two with a congenital heart defect. The CDR3 here is CATAGGSTDTQYF. CDR3 nucleotide sequence: TGTGCCACCGCGGGAGGGTCGACAGATACGCAGTATTTT.